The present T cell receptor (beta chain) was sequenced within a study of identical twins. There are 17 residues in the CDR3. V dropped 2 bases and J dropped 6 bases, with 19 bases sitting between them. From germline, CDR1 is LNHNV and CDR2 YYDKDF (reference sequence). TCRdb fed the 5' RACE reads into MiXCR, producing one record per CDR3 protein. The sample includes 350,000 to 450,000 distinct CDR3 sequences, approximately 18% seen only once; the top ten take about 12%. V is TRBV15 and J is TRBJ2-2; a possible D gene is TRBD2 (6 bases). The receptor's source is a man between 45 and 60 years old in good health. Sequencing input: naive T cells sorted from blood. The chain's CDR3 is CATSRQSGLRDPGELFF. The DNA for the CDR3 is TGTGCCACCAGCAGACAATCGGGACTCCGGGACCCCGGGGAGCTGTTTTTT. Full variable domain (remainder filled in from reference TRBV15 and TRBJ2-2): DAMVIQNPRYQVTQFGKPVTLSCSQTLNHNVMYWYQQKSSQAPKLLFHYYDKDFNNEADTPDNFQSRRPNTSFCFLDIRSPGLGDTAMYLCATSRQSGLRDPGELFFGEGSRLTVL.